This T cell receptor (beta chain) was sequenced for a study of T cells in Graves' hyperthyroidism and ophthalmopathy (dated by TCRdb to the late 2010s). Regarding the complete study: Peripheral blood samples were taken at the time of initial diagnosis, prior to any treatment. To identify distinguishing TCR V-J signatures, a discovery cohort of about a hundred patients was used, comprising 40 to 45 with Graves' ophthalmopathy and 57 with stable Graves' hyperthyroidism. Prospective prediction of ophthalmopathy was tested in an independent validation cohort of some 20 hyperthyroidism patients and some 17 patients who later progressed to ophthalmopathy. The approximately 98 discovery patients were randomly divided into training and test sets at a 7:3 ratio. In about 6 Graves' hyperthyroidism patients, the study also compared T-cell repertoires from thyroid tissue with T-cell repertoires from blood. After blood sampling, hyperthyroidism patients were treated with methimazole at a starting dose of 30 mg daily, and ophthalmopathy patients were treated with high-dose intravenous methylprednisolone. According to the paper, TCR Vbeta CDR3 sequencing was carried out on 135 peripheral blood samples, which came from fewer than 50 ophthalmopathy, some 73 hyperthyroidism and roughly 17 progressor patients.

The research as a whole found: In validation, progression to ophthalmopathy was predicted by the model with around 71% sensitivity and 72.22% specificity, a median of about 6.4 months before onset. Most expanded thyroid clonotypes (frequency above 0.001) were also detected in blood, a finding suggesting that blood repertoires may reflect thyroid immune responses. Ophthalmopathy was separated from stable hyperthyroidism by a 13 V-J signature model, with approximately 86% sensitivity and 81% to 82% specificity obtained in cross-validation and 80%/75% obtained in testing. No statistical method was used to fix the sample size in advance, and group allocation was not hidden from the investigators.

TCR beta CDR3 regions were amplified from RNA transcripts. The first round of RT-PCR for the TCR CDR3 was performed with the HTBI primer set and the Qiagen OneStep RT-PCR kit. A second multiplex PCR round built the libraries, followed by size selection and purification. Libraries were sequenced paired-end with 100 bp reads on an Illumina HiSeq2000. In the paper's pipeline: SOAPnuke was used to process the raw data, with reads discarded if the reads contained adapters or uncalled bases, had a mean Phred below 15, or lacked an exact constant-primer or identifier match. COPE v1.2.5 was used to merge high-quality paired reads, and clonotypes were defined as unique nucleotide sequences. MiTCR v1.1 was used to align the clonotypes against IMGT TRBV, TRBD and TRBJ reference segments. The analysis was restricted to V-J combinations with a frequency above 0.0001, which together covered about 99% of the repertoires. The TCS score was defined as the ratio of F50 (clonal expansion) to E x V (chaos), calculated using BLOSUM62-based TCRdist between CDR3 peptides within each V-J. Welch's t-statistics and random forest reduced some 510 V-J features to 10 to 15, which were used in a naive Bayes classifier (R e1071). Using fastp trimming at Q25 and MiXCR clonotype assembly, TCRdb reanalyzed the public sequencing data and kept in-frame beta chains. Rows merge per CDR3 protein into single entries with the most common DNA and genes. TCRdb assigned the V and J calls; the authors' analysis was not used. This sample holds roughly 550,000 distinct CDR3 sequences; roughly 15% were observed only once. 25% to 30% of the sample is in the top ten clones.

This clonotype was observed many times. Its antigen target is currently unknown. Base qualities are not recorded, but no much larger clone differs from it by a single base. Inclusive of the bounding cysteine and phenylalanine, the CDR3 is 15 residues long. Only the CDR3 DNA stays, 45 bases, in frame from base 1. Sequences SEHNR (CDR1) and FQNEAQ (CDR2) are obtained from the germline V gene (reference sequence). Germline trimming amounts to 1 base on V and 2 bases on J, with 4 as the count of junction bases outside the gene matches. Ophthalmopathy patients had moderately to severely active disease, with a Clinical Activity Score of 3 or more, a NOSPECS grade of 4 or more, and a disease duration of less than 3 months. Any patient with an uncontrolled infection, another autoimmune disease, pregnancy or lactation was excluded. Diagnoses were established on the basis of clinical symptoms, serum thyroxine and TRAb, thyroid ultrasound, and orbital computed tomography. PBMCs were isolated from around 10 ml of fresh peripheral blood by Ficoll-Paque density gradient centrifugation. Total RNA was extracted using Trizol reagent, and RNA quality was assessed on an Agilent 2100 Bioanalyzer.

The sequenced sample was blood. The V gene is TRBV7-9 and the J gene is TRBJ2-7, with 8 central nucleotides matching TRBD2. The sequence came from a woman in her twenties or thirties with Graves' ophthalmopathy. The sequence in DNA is TGTGCCAGCAGCTTAGGGCTAGCGGGCACCTACGAGCAGTACTTC. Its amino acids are CASSLGLAGTYEQYF.